A selection of T cell receptor beta chains follows, all from one sample in a study of blood T cell repertoires in COVID-19. This table comes from immunoSEQ multiplex PCR, and its TCRdb copy is limited to in-frame clones, with some not included. The sample has some 93,000 clones, approximately 80% seen once. What was sequenced was peripheral blood. All receptors derive from a man between 65 and 79 years old with acute or convalescent COVID-19. Each CDR3 is given with its conserved first and last residue. The D gene is left open where the match is weak. Some rows have no size entry. The others give once, few or many, or a class for an expanded clone.

J: TRBJ1-2; D: -; size: -; V: TRBV6-1; CDR3: CASSDGGGNYGYTF; DNA: TGTGCCAGCAGTGACGGGGGGGGCAACTATGGCTACACCTTC
J: TRBJ1-1; D: -; size: few; V: TRBV7-6; CDR3: CASSLGGLNTEAFF; DNA: TGTGCCAGCAGCTTAGGAGGGTTGAACACTGAAGCTTTCTTT
J: TRBJ2-1; D: TRBD2; size: -; V: TRBV24-1; CDR3: CATSDPGTSGGDEQFF; DNA: TGTGCCACCAGTGATCCCGGGACTAGCGGGGGAGATGAGCAGTTCTTC
J: TRBJ2-3; D: -; size: few; V: TRBV11-2; CDR3: CASSLDGSTDTQYF; DNA: TGTGCCAGCAGCTTAGACGGGAGCACAGATACGCAGTATTTT
J: TRBJ1-4; D: -; size: -; V: TRBV5-1; CDR3: CASSLGQNNEKLFF; DNA: TGCGCCAGCAGCTTGGGTCAGAATAATGAAAAACTGTTTTTT
J: TRBJ1-3; D: -; size: -; V: TRBV19; CDR3: CASSIAAALSGNTIYF; DNA: TGTGCCAGTAGTATAGCCGCGGCGCTCTCTGGAAACACCATATATTTT
J: TRBJ2-1; D: -; size: -; V: TRBV28; CDR3: CATTTTYNEQFF; DNA: TGTGCCACCACGACTACTTACAATGAGCAGTTCTTC
J: TRBJ1-2; D: -; size: many; V: TRBV7-8; CDR3: CASSLVAPSYGYTF; DNA: TGTGCCAGCAGCTTAGTCGCCCCGAGCTATGGCTACACCTTC
J: TRBJ1-1; D: TRBD1; size: few; V: TRBV10-3; CDR3: CAISEWNRGTEAFF; DNA: TGTGCCATCAGTGAGTGGAACAGGGGGACTGAAGCTTTCTTT
J: TRBJ1-3; D: -; size: -; V: TRBV25-1; CDR3: CASSDPSGRNTIYF; DNA: TGTGCCAGCAGTGACCCGTCAGGTCGAAACACCATATATTTT
J: TRBJ2-5; D: -; size: -; V: TRBV6-2/TRBV6-3; CDR3: CASSLDSRYRETQYF; DNA: TGTGCCAGCAGCTTGGACAGCAGATACCGGGAGACCCAGTACTTC
J: TRBJ1-1; D: -; size: -; V: TRBV7-8; CDR3: CASSFQFMNTEAFF; DNA: TGTGCCAGCAGCTTTCAATTCATGAACACTGAAGCTTTCTTT
J: TRBJ1-5; D: TRBD1; size: -; V: TRBV29-1; CDR3: CSVGQGTNQPQHF; DNA: TGCAGCGTGGGACAGGGCACCAATCAGCCCCAGCATTTT
J: TRBJ1-5; D: TRBD1; size: few; V: TRBV7-8; CDR3: CASSLFGQGGQPQHF; DNA: TGTGCCAGCAGCTTATTCGGACAGGGGGGTCAGCCCCAGCATTTT
J: TRBJ1-3; D: -; size: once; V: TRBV6-6; CDR3: CASLDRGGHSGNTIYF; DNA: TGTGCCAGCCTCGACCGTGGCGGTCACTCTGGAAACACCATATATTTT
J: TRBJ1-5; D: -; size: -; V: TRBV6-5; CDR3: CASRTGNQPQHF; DNA: TGTGCCAGCCGTACGGGCAATCAGCCCCAGCATTTT
J: TRBJ2-1; D: TRBD1; size: -; V: TRBV18; CDR3: CASSPATGAGEQFF; DNA: TGTGCCAGCTCACCTGCCACAGGGGCTGGTGAGCAGTTCTTC
J: TRBJ1-1; D: -; size: few; V: TRBV29-1; CDR3: CSVNEQGNTEAFF; DNA: TGCAGCGTTAATGAACAGGGGAACACTGAAGCTTTCTTT
J: TRBJ1-5; D: -; size: -; V: TRBV29-1; CDR3: CSVSSSRDQPQHF; DNA: TGCAGCGTTTCTTCCTCTCGGGATCAGCCCCAGCATTTT
J: TRBJ2-3; D: TRBD1; size: -; V: TRBV9; CDR3: CASTTTGGLDTQYF; DNA: TGTGCCAGCACCACGACAGGGGGTCTAGATACGCAGTATTTT
J: TRBJ1-5; D: -; size: -; V: TRBV5-8; CDR3: CASSLRGSGNQPQHF; DNA: TGTGCCAGCAGCTTGAGGGGATCGGGCAATCAGCCCCAGCATTTT
J: TRBJ1-1; D: TRBD1; size: -; V: TRBV6-5; CDR3: CASSYDRANTEAFF; DNA: TGTGCCAGCAGTTATGACAGGGCGAACACTGAAGCTTTCTTT
J: TRBJ2-1; D: TRBD2; size: once; V: TRBV24-1; CDR3: CATSGGLAGGGPYNEQFF; DNA: TGTGCCACCAGTGGGGGACTAGCGGGAGGGGGGCCCTACAATGAGCAGTTCTTC
J: TRBJ2-2; D: TRBD2; size: once; V: TRBV11-2; CDR3: CASSLEYGLAGGELFF; DNA: TGTGCCAGCAGCTTAGAGTATGGACTAGCCGGCGGGGAGCTGTTTTTT
J: TRBJ2-3; D: TRBD2; size: -; V: TRBV5-1; CDR3: CASKVPSGGTDTQYF; DNA: TGCGCCAGCAAGGTGCCCAGCGGGGGAACCGATACGCAGTATTTT
J: TRBJ2-1; D: TRBD1; size: -; V: TRBV6-5; CDR3: CASSNLNRDSHNEQFF; DNA: TGTGCCAGCAGTAACTTAAACCGGGACAGTCACAATGAGCAGTTCTTC
J: TRBJ1-1; D: TRBD1; size: -; V: TRBV18; CDR3: CATKQGPGTEAFF; DNA: TGTGCCACCAAACAGGGGCCGGGCACTGAAGCTTTCTTT
J: TRBJ1-2; D: TRBD1; size: -; V: TRBV7-2; CDR3: CASRPPVGQAGWWYGYTF; DNA: TGTGCCAGCAGACCCCCGGTGGGACAGGCAGGTTGGTGGTATGGCTACACCTTC
J: TRBJ1-2; D: TRBD1; size: -; V: TRBV7-8; CDR3: CASSLEGGVMYGYTF; DNA: TGTGCCAGCAGCTTAGAAGGGGGCGTGATGTATGGCTACACCTTC
J: TRBJ2-7; D: TRBD2; size: -; V: TRBV4-2; CDR3: CASSQDPNGGVGEYF; DNA: TGTGCCAGCAGCCAAGACCCAAATGGGGGGGTTGGAGAGTACTTC
J: TRBJ1-5; D: -; size: -; V: TRBV7-9; CDR3: CASRYSSVVGNQPQHF; DNA: TGTGCCAGCAGATATAGCTCGGTGGTTGGCAATCAGCCCCAGCATTTT
J: TRBJ2-3; D: -; size: -; V: TRBV14; CDR3: CASSLQGTDTQYF; DNA: TGTGCCAGCAGCCTACAAGGCACAGATACGCAGTATTTT
J: TRBJ2-2; D: -; size: -; V: TRBV5-1; CDR3: CASSSHGSGQTNTGELFF; DNA: TGCGCCAGCAGCTCGCATGGAAGCGGCCAAACGAACACCGGGGAGCTGTTTTTT
J: TRBJ1-4; D: -; size: -; V: TRBV3-1/TRBV3-2; CDR3: CASSQVRATNEKLFF; DNA: TGTGCCAGCAGCCAAGTGAGGGCAACTAATGAAAAACTGTTTTTT
J: TRBJ1-2; D: -; size: -; V: TRBV2; CDR3: CASSESQDYGYTF; DNA: TGTGCCAGCAGTGAATCACAGGACTATGGCTACACCTTC
J: TRBJ1-1; D: -; size: few; V: TRBV29-1; CDR3: CSVPGGFPTEAFF; DNA: TGCAGCGTCCCGGGGGGTTTTCCCACTGAAGCTTTCTTT
J: TRBJ1-3; D: TRBD1; size: once; V: TRBV18; CDR3: CASSPPGQGNGNTIYF; DNA: TGTGCCAGCTCACCGCCGGGACAGGGAAATGGAAACACCATATATTTT
J: TRBJ2-3; D: TRBD2; size: once; V: TRBV28; CDR3: CASSLIGLATDTQYF; DNA: TGTGCCAGCAGTTTAATCGGACTAGCGACAGATACGCAGTATTTT
J: TRBJ2-5; D: TRBD2; size: -; V: TRBV30; CDR3: CAWGGLADQETQYF; DNA: TGTGCCTGGGGAGGACTAGCGGACCAAGAGACCCAGTACTTC
J: TRBJ2-7; D: -; size: -; V: TRBV21-1; CDR3: CASSKQRIPQRYSYEQYF; DNA: TGTGCCAGCAGCAAACAAAGGATCCCCCAGCGTTACTCCTACGAGCAGTACTTC